This TCR beta chain is drawn from a study of CD8+ T cells in alopecia areata (dated by TCRdb to between 2018 and 2020). Regarding the study in general: To study T cell clonal expansion in alopecia areata, the researchers applied high-throughput TCRbeta sequencing to both the C3H/HeJ mouse model and human patients. Human TCRbeta sequencing covered scalp tissue and sorted CD4+ and CD8+ peripheral blood T cells from patchy and totalis/universalis alopecia areata patients and healthy controls. Clonality in the scalp was compared among normal scalp (n=4), patchy alopecia areata scalp (n=8), and alopecia totalis/universalis scalp (n=8). RNA was obtained with the PAXgene miRNA kit for fixed scalp, the miRNeasy kit for PBMCs, and the RNeasy kit for mouse skin. TCRbeta CDR3 regions were amplified by immunoSEQ multiplex PCR using 35 Vbeta forward and 13 Jbeta reverse primers. What the work shows at the level of the full study, not this receptor alone: Shared TCR sequences between patients were less evident than in mice, which may be partly attributable to HLA diversity in the patient population. Lesional scalp, especially in alopecia totalis/universalis, showed higher clonality and more expanded CD8+ clones than normal scalp, suggesting antigenic drive. Scalp TCR repertoire analysis is complicated because resident alphabeta T cells in normal human skin are also sequenced, whereas mouse skin is dominated by gammadelta T cells.

To prepare the library, the immunoSEQ multiplex PCR assay was applied. RNA was extracted from all samples and reverse transcribed into cDNA, which served as template for TCR sequencing. SuperScript III was used to make first-strand cDNA, primed with a 2:1 mix of oligo-dT and random hexamers. A synthetic immune receptor repertoire was used to gauge amplification bias, and whatever bias remained was removed computationally. The paper's processing steps were these. Raw reads were preprocessed to remove errors, and CDR3 was defined by IMGT conventions from the conserved cysteine to phenylalanine. To get clonality, Shannon entropy was normalized by log2 of the number of productive unique TCRs and the result was subtracted from 1. Whether each scalp clone was CD4 or CD8 was inferred by checking scalp TCRbeta sequences against the CD4 and CD8 repertoires from sorted blood. The immuneACCESS repertoire file appears here via TCRdb, limited to in-frame rearrangements. These files lack a portion of the clones; in checked studies, under half of the deficit traces to unresolved V genes, and the cause of the others is not known. The V and J calls and clone size come from that table; D and trimming were worked out from the DNA. Counted in this sample were 90,000 to 120,000 clones; approximately 59% of them appeared once. The biggest ten clones account for 20% to 25% of the sample.

This clone was seen more than once but under ten times. Its specific antigen is unknown. No much larger clone is present one base from it, and per-base qualities are unavailable. According to the germline V gene, CDR1 reads MGHRA and CDR2 reads YSYEKL. The CDR3 sequence holds 14 residues, the cysteine and phenylalanine included. This entry keeps only the CDR3 DNA: 42 bases, framed from base 1. V gives up 4 bases and J gives up 2 bases, and the segment between their germline ends measures 10 bases. After PBMCs were isolated by density centrifugation and stained for CD3, CD4 and CD8, a FACSAria was used to sort CD4+ and CD8+ T cells. Scalp biopsies and blood samples were obtained from unaffected controls.

The receptor was derived from a human donor in good health. Material: CD8+ T cells sorted from blood. The chain was built from TRBV4-1 and TRBJ2-3, and TRBD2 may be the D gene, going by 5 matching bases. CDR3 reads: CASSLSGYTDTQYF. In nucleotides, the sequence is TGCGCCAGCAGCCTTTCGGGGTACACAGATACGCAGTATTTT.